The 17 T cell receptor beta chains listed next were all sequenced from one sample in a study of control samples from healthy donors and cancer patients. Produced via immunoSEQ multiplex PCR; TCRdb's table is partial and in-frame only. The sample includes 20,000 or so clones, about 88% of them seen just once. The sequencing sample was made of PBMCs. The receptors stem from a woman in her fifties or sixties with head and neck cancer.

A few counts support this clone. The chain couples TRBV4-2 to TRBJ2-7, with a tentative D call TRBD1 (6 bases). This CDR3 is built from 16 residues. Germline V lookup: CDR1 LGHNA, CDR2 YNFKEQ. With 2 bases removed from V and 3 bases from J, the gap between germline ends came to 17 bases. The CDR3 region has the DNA TGTGCCAGCAGCCAACCCGGACAGAACTCGCGCTACGAGCAGTACTTC. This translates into CASSQPGQNSRYEQYF.

CDR3 coding DNA: TGTGCCAGCAGCCCCCAAGGGGACAGGGCTTCACCCCTCCACTTT. This gives the protein CASSPQGDRASPLHF. The chain combines TRBV9 with TRBJ1-6; 9 bases line up with TRBD1. Germline assignment: CDR1 SGDLS and CDR2 YYNGEE. The CDR3 totals 15 residues. The J segment lost 9 bases and the V segment lost 4 bases, leaving 8 bases of the junction unmatched.

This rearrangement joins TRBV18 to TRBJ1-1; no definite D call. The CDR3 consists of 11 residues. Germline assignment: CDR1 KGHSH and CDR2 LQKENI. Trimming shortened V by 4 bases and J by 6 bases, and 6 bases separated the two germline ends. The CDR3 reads CASSLGAEAFF. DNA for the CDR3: TGTGCCAGCTCACTAGGAGCTGAAGCTTTCTTT.

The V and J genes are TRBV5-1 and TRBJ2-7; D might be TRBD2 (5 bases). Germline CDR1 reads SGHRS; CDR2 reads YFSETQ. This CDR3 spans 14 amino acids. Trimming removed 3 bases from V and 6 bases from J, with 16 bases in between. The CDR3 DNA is TGCGCCAGCAGCTCTAGTCTGGCGGGTCTCGAGCAGTACTTC. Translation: CASSSSLAGLEQYF.

CDR3 amino acids: CASSFRGNQPQHF. The CDR3 DNA reads TGTGCCAGCAGTTTTAGGGGAAATCAGCCCCAGCATTTT. The chain joins TRBV12-3 or TRBV12-4 to TRBJ1-5; TRBD1 is a possible D gene (5 bases). V was clipped by 3 bases and J by 4 bases, with 7 bases between them. CDR3 length: 13 amino acids.

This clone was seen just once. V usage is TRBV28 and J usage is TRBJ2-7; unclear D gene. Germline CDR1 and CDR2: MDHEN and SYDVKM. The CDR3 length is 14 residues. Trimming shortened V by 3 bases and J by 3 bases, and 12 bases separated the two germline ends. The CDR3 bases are TGTGCCAGCAGTTTTAGAACGGCCGACTACGAGCAGTACTTC. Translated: CASSFRTADYEQYF.

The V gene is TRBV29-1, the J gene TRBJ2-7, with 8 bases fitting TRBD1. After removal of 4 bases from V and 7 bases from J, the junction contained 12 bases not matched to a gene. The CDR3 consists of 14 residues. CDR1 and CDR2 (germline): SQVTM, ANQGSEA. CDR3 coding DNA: TGCAGCGTTGGTCTAGGGACAGGCACTTGGGAGCAGTACTTC. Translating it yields CSVGLGTGTWEQYF.

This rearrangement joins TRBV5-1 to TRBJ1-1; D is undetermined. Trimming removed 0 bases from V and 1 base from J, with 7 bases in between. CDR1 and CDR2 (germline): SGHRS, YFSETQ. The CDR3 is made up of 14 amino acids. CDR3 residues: CASSLAAPNTEAFF. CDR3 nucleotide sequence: TGCGCCAGCAGCTTGGCGGCCCCGAACACTGAAGCTTTCTTT.

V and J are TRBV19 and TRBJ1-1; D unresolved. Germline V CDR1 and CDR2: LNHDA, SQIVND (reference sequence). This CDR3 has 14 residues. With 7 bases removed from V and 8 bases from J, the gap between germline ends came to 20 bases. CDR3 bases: TGTGCCAGTAACGCGGGCTTTGGCCAACCCGAAGCTTTCTTT. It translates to CASNAGFGQPEAFF.

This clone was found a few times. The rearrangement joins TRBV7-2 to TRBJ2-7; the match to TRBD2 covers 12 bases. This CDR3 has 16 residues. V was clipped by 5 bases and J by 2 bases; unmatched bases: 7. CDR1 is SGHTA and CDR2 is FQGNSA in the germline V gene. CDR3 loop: CASSRSSGRVPYEQYF. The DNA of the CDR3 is TGTGCCAGCAGCCGTTCTAGCGGGAGGGTCCCCTACGAGCAGTACTTC.

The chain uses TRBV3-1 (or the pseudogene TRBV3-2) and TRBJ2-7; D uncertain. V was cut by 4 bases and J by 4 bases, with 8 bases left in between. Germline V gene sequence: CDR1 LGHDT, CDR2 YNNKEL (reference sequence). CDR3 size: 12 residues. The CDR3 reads CASSLVGYEQYF. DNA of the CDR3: TGTGCCAGCAGCCTGGTCGGGTACGAGCAGTACTTC.

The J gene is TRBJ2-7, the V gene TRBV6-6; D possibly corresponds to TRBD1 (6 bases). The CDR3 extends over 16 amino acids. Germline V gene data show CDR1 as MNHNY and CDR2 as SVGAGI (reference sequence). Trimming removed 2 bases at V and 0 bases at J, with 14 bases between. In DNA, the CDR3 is TGTGCCAGCAGTTACGAAGGCAGGGGCGGCTCCTACGAGCAGTACTTC. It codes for CASSYEGRGGSYEQYF.

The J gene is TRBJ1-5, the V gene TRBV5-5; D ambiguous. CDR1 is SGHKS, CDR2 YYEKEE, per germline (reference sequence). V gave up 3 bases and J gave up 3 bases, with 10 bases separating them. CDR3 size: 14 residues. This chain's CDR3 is CASSSRPINQPQHF. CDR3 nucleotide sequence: TGTGCCAGCAGCTCGAGGCCGATCAATCAGCCCCAGCATTTT.

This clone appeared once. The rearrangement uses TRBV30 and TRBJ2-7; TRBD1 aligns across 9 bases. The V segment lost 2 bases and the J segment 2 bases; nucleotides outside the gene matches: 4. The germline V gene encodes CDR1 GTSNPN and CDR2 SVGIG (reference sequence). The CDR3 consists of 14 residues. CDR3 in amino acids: CAWSHGQGTYEQYF. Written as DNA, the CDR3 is TGTGCCTGGAGTCACGGACAGGGGACCTACGAGCAGTACTTC.

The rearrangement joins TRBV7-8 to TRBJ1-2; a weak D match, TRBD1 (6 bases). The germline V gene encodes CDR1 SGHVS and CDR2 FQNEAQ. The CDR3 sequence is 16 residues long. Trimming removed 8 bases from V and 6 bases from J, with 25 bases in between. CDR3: CASAFVVGGEEDGYTF. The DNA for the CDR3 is TGTGCCAGCGCGTTTGTCGTCGGGGGCGAAGAGGATGGCTACACCTTC.

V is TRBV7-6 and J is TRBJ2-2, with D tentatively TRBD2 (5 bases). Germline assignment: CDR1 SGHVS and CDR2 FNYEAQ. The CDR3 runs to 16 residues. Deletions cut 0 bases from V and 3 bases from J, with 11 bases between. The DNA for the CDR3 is TGTGCCAGCAGCTTAGCCGGGAACAGCTACACCGGGGAGCTGTTTTTT. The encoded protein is CASSLAGNSYTGELFF.

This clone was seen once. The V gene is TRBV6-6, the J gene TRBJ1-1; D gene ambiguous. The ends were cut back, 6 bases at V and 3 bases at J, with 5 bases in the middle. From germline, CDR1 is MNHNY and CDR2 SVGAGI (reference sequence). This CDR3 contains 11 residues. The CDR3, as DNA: TGTGCCAGCAGCCGAGACACTGAAGCTTTCTTT. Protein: CASSRDTEAFF.